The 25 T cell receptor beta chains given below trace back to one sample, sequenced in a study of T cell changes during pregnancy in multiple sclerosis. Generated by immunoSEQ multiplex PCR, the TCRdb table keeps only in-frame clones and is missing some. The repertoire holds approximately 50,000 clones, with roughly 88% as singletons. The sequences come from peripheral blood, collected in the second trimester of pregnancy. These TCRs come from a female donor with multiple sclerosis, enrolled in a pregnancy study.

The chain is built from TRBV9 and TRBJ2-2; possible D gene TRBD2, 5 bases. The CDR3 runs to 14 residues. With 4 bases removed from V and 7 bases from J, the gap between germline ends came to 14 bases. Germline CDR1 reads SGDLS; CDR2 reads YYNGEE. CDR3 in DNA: TGTGCCAGCAGCCCCCAGACTATTTACGGGGAGCTGTTTTTT. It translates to CASSPQTIYGELFF.

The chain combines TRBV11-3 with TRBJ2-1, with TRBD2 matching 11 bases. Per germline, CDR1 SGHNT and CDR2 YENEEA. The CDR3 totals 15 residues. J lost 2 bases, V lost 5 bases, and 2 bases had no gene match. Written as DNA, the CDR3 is TGTGCCAGCAGCCCGGGACTAGCGGCCTACAATGAGCAGTTCTTC. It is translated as CASSPGLAAYNEQFF.

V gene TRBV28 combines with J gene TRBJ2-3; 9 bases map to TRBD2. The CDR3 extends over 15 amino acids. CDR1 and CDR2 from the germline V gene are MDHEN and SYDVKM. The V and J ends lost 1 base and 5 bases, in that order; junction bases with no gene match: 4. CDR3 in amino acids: CASSLLAGVGDTQYF. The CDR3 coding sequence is TGTGCCAGCAGTTTATTAGCGGGGGTTGGAGATACGCAGTATTTT.

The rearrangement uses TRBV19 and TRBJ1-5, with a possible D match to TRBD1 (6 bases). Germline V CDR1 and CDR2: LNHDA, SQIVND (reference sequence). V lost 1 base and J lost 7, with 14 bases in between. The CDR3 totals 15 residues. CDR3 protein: CASSIVGPGDQPQHF. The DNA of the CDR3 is TGTGCCAGTAGTATAGTAGGGCCAGGGGACCAGCCCCAGCATTTT.

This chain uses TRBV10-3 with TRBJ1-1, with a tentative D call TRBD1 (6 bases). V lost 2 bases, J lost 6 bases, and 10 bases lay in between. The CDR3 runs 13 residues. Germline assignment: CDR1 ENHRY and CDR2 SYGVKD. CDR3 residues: CAISEQGPPEAFF. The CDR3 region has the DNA TGTGCCATCAGTGAGCAGGGGCCCCCTGAAGCTTTCTTT.

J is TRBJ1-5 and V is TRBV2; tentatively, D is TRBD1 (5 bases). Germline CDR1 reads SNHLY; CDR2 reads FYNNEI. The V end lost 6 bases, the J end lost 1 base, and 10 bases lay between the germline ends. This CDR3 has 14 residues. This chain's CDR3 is CASRGGLSNQPQHF. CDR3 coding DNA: TGTGCCAGCAGGGGGGGTTTAAGCAATCAGCCCCAGCATTTT.

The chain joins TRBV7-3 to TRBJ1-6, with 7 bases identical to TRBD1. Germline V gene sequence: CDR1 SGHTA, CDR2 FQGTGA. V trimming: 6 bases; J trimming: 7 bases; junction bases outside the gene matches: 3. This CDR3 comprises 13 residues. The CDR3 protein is CASSSGGNSPLHF. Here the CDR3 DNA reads TGTGCCAGCAGTTCAGGGGGAAATTCACCCCTCCACTTT.

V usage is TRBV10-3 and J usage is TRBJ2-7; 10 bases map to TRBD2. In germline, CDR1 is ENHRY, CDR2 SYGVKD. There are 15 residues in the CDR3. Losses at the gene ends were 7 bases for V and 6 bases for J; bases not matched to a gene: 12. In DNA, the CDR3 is TGTGCCATCAAACGTGCTAGCGGGGGCGTAGTCGAGCAGTACTTC. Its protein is CAIKRASGGVVEQYF.

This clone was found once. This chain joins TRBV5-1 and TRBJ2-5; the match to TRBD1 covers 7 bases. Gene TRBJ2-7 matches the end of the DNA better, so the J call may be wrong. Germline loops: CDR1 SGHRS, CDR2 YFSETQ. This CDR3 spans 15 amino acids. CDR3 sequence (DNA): TGCGCCAGCGGTCCAGGACAGGCTCGCTCCTACGAGCAGTACTTC. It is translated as CASGPGQARSYEQYF.

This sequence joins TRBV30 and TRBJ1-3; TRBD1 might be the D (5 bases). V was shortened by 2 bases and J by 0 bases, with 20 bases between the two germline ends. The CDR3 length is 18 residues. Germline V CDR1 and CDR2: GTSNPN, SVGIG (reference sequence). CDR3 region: CAWSPRLTAKTSGNTIYF. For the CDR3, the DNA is TGTGCCTGGAGTCCTCGCCTGACAGCGAAAACCTCTGGAAACACCATATATTTT.

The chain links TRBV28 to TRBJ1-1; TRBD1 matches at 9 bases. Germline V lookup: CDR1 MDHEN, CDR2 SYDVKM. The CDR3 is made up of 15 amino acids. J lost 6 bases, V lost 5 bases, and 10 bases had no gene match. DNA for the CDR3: TGTGCCAGCAGTACAAACGGACAGGGGATCGCTGAAGCTTTCTTT. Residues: CASSTNGQGIAEAFF.

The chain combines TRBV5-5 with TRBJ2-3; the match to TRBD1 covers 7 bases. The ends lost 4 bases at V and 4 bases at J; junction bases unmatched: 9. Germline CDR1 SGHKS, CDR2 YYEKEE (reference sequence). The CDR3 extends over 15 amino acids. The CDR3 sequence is CASSPPGDRADTQYF. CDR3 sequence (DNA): TGTGCCAGCAGCCCACCGGGCGACAGGGCAGATACGCAGTATTTT. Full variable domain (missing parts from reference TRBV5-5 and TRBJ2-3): DAGVTQSPTHLIKTRGQQVTLRCSPISGHKSVSWYQQVLGQGPQFIFQYYEKEERGRGNFPDRFSARQFPNYSSELNVNALLLGDSALYLCASSPPGDRADTQYFGPGTRLTVL.

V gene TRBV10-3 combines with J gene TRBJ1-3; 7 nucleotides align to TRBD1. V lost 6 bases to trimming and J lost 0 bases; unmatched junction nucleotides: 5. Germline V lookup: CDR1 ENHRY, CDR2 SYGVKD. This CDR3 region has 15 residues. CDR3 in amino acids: CAIRYGTDSGNTIYF. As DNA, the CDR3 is TGTGCCATCAGATACGGGACAGACTCTGGAAACACCATATATTTT.

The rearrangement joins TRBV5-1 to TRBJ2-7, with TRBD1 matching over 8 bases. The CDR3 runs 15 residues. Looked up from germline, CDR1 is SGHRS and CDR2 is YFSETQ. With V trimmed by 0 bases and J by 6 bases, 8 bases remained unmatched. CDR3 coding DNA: TGCGCCAGCAGCTTGGTATCAGACAGGGGAACCGAGCAGTACTTC. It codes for CASSLVSDRGTEQYF.

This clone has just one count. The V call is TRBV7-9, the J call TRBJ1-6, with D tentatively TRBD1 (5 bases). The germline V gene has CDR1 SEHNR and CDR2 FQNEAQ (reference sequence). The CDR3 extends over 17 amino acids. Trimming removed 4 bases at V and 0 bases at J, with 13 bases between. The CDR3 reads CASSSTGTGSYNSPLHF. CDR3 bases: TGTGCCAGCAGCTCCACAGGAACAGGCTCCTATAATTCACCCCTCCACTTT.

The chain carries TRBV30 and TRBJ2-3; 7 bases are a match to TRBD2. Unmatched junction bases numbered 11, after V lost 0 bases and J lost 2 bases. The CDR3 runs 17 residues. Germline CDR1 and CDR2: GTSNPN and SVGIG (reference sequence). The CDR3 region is CAWSVWKAGVFTDTQYF. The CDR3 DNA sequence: TGTGCCTGGAGTGTATGGAAGGCGGGGGTCTTCACAGATACGCAGTATTTT.

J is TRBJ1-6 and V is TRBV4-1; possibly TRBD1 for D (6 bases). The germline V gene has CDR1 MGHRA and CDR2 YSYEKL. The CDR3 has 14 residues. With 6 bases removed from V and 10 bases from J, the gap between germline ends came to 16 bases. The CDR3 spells CASRQTGWGSPLHF. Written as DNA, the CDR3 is TGCGCCAGCAGACAAACAGGGTGGGGATCACCCCTCCACTTT.

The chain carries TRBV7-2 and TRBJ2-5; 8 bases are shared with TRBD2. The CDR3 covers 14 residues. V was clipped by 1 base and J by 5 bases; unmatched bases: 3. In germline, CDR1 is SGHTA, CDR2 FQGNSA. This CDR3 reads CASSLGPSGETQYF. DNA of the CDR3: TGTGCCAGCAGCTTAGGCCCTAGCGGGGAGACCCAGTACTTC.

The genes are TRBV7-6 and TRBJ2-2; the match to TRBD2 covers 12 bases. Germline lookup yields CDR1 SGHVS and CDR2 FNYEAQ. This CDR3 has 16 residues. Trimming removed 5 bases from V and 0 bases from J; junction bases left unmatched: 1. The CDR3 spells CASSRTSGTNTGELFF. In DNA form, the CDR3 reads TGTGCCAGCAGCCGGACTAGCGGGACGAACACCGGGGAGCTGTTTTTT.

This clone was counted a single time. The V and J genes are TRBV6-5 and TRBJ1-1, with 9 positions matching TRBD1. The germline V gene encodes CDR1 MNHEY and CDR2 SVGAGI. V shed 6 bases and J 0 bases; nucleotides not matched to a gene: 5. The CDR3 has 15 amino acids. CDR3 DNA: TGTGCCAGCAGCCATTGGACAGGGGTGAACACTGAAGCTTTCTTT. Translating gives CASSHWTGVNTEAFF.

The CDR3 nucleotides read TGTGCCAGCAGTGCCCGGAGGACTAATGAAAAACTGTTTTTT. Residues: CASSARRTNEKLFF. The rearrangement links TRBV6-6 to TRBJ1-4; D gene uncertain. Trimming stripped 5 bases from V and 2 bases from J, with 9 bases between. CDR1 and CDR2 (germline): MNHNY, SVGAGI (reference sequence). The CDR3 is 14 amino acids.

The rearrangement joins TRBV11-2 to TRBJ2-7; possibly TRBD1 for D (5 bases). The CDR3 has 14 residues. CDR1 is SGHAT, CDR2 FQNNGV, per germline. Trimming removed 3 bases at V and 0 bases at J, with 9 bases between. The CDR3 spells CASSLSGYSYEQYF. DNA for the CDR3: TGTGCCAGCAGCTTGTCAGGGTACTCCTACGAGCAGTACTTC.

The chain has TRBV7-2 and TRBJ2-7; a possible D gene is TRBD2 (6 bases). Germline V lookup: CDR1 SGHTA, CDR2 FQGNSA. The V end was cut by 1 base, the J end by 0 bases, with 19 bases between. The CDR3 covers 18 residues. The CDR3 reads CASSLERMEGWFSYEQYF. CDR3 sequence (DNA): TGTGCCAGCAGCTTAGAGAGGATGGAGGGATGGTTCTCCTACGAGCAGTACTTC.

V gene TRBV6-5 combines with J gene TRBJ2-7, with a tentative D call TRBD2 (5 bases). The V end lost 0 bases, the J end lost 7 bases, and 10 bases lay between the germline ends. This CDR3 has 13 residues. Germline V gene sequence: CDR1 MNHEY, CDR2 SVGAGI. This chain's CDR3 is CASSYSFPGEQYF. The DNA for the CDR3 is TGTGCCAGCAGTTACTCCTTTCCGGGGGAGCAGTACTTC.

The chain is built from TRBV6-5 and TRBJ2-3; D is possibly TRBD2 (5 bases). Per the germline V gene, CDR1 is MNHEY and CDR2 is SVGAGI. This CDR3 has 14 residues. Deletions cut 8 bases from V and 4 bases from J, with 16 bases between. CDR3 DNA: TGTGCCAGCGGCCAAGTTCGGGGTTCAGATACGCAGTATTTT. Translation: CASGQVRGSDTQYF.